The 18 T cell receptor beta chains below were found in one sample sequenced in a study of T-cell reconstitution after alpha-beta-depleted transplantation in children. Library preparation (for TCRbeta) was performed with unique molecular identifiers. One entry per CDR3 protein, called by TCRdb with MiXCR from the PCR reads. The table lists 200,000 to 250,000 distinct CDR3 sequences, approximately 11% of them singletons. The sample consisted of PBMCs, taken before TCRalphabeta/CD19-depleted stem cell transplant. The receptors derive from a child younger than two with acute myeloid leukemia, due to receive a stem cell transplant.

The rearrangement links TRBV19 to TRBJ2-7; 9 bases are a match to TRBD1. The CDR3 sequence is 14 residues long. J lost 2 bases, V lost 7 bases, and 6 bases had no gene match. Germline V gives CDR1 LNHDA, CDR2 SQIVND (reference sequence). This CDR3 reads CASTKGQGPYEQYF. The CDR3 DNA reads TGTGCCAGTACCAAAGGACAGGGGCCCTACGAGCAGTACTTC.

The table lists this clonotype with many counts. V usage is TRBV5-1 and J usage is TRBJ2-2; no definite D call. The V end lost 3 bases, the J end lost 0 bases, and 12 bases lay between the germline ends. CDR3 length equals 16 residues. Germline V gives CDR1 SGHRS, CDR2 YFSETQ. In DNA form, the CDR3 reads TGCGCCAGCAGCTCACGGGTCGGTGCGAACACCGGGGAGCTGTTTTTT. Translating gives CASSSRVGANTGELFF.

Many counts were recorded for this clonotype. The chain is built from TRBV5-6 and TRBJ2-4, with D tentatively TRBD1 or TRBD2 (6 bases each). CDR3 size: 14 residues. V lost 1 base and J 4 bases, leaving 9 bases between the germline ends. Germline CDR1 and CDR2: SGHDT and YYEEEE. The CDR3 DNA is TGTGCCAGCAGCTTGTGGAGGGGGAAAAACATTCAGTACTTC. Translated: CASSLWRGKNIQYF.

The chain carries TRBV4-2 and TRBJ1-2; D might be TRBD1 (6 bases). The germline gives CDR1 LGHNA, CDR2 YNFKEQ. V was trimmed by 6 bases and J by 6 bases, leaving 14 bases between them. The CDR3 extends over 13 amino acids. The CDR3 reads CASRLNTGHGYTF. The DNA of the CDR3 is TGTGCCAGCAGACTAAATACAGGGCATGGCTACACCTTC.

In this sample, this clonotype turned up many times. The chain is built from TRBV5-4 and TRBJ2-5; D ambiguous. The CDR3 loop spans 13 amino acids. Per germline, CDR1 SGHNT and CDR2 YYREEE (reference sequence). Trimming shortened V by 3 bases and J by 10 bases, and 16 bases separated the two germline ends. The CDR3 here is CASSSKTDQLQYF. CDR3 in DNA: TGTGCCAGCAGCTCGAAGACGGACCAGCTCCAGTACTTC.

The DNA of the CDR3 is TGTGCCAGCAGCTTAATTCCAGATCCCGGGGAGCTGTTTTTT. Its translation: CASSLIPDPGELFF. The gene calls are TRBV7-3 and TRBJ2-2; the D is unclear. Germline CDR1 is SGHTA and CDR2 is FQGTGA. The V and J ends lost 1 base and 6 bases respectively, with 9 bases between them. The CDR3 sequence is 14 residues long.

This clonotype was observed many times. V gene TRBV20-1 combines with J gene TRBJ1-6, with 7 bases fitting TRBD1. Germline CDR1 is DFQATT and CDR2 is SNEGSKA (reference sequence). The trim removed 2 bases at V and 6 bases at J, leaving 4 bases unmatched. CDR3 size: 14 residues. CDR3 residues: CSARNPGGNSPLHF. For the CDR3, the DNA is TGCAGTGCTAGAAACCCAGGGGGTAATTCACCCCTCCACTTT.

The sample holds many counts of this clonotype. J is TRBJ2-1 and V is TRBV12-3 or TRBV12-4; D might be TRBD1 (6 bases). The CDR3 has 17 amino acids. Trimming took off 3 bases at V and 5 bases at J, with 20 bases between the two ends. This CDR3 reads CASSFISSGTSNNEQFF. The CDR3 coding sequence is TGTGCCAGCAGTTTTATTTCCTCCGGGACAAGCAACAATGAGCAGTTCTTC.

The chain recombines TRBV18 with TRBJ2-5; unclear D gene. V was clipped by 1 base and J by 5 bases, with 8 bases between them. The CDR3 has 13 amino acids. Germline V gene sequence: CDR1 KGHSH, CDR2 LQKENI. The CDR3 region has the DNA TGTGCCAGCTCACCACGGTCGGCGGAGACCCAGTACTTC. Translated, it gives CASSPRSAETQYF.

This clonotype was counted a few times. The J gene is TRBJ1-5, the V gene TRBV18, with no clear D. The germline gives CDR1 KGHSH, CDR2 LQKENI. This CDR3 has 15 residues. Trimming shortened V by 2 bases and J by 0 bases, and 8 bases separated the two germline ends. CDR3 residues: CASSPRRFSNQPQHF. The DNA for the CDR3 is TGTGCCAGCTCACCAAGACGGTTTAGCAATCAGCCCCAGCATTTT.

Many counts were recorded for this clonotype. The rearrangement uses TRBV10-3 and TRBJ2-3; 7 positions match TRBD1. Trimming removed 4 bases from V and 2 bases from J; junction bases left unmatched: 12. CDR1 is ENHRY and CDR2 is SYGVKD in the germline V gene. The length of the CDR3 is 17 residues. The CDR3 reads CAISATRDSLNTDTQYF. As DNA, the CDR3 is TGTGCCATCAGTGCAACCCGGGACAGCCTCAACACAGATACGCAGTATTTT.

This clonotype was recorded at least ten times. The chain uses TRBV12-3 or TRBV12-4 and TRBJ2-3, with 12 bases identical to TRBD2. The CDR3 length is 16 residues. V dropped 5 bases and J dropped 4; count of bases not matched to a gene: 7. CDR3 sequence: CASSGLAGGPSDTQYF. In nucleotides, the CDR3 is TGTGCCAGCAGTGGCCTAGCGGGAGGGCCCTCAGATACGCAGTATTTT.

This clonotype has ten or more counts. CDR3 sequence reads: CASSQVGLAEDTQYF. The CDR3 bases are TGTGCCAGCAGCCAAGTGGGTCTAGCCGAAGATACGCAGTATTTT. The chain recombines TRBV3-1 with TRBJ2-3; a weak D match, TRBD2 (5 bases). Germline CDR1 and CDR2: LGHDT and YNNKEL (reference sequence). V lost 1 base and J lost 5, with 13 bases in between. This CDR3 has 15 residues.

This clonotype was found many times. The chain employs TRBV11-3 and TRBJ2-1; 11 nucleotides agree with TRBD2. Germline V gene sequence: CDR1 SGHNT, CDR2 YENEEA. Losses at the gene ends were 1 base for V and 0 bases for J; bases not matched to a gene: 5. This CDR3 has 18 amino acids. CDR3 in amino acids: CASSLGTSGSSSYNEQFF. The CDR3 region has the DNA TGTGCCAGCAGCTTAGGGACTAGCGGGTCCAGCTCCTACAATGAGCAGTTCTTC.

This clonotype was observed many times. A junction boundary mismatches the germline segment, possibly from a read error. The chain recombines TRBV5-4 with TRBJ2-1, with D uncertain. Per the germline V gene, CDR1 is SGHNT and CDR2 is YYREEE (reference sequence). CDR3 length: 12 residues. CDR3 nucleotide sequence: TGTGCCAGCAGCTTGGACTACCATGAGCAGTTCTTC. It codes for CASSLDYHEQFF. Using reference TRBV5-4 and TRBJ2-1 for the parts outside the CDR3, the full variable domain is ETGVTQSPTHLIKTRGQQVTLRCSSQSGHNTVSWYQQALGQGPQFIFQYYREEENGRGNFPPRFSGLQFPNYSSELNVNALELDDSALYLCASSLDYHEQFFGPGTRLTVL.

This clonotype was counted ten times or more. The V call is TRBV12-3 or TRBV12-4, the J call TRBJ1-4, with D tentatively TRBD1 (6 bases). V was pared by 3 bases and J by 0 bases, with 29 bases between. The CDR3 sequence is 22 residues long. CDR3 sequence (DNA): TGTGCCAGCAGTTTGGGCCTTCGTGGGGGGCGAGACCTCAAAGCAACTAATGAAAAACTGTTTTTT. It is translated as CASSLGLRGGRDLKATNEKLFF.

This clonotype appeared many times. The V and J genes are TRBV27 and TRBJ2-7, with 8 bases identical to TRBD2. The germline gives CDR1 MNHEY, CDR2 SMNVEV (reference sequence). Trimming cost V 9 bases and J 0 bases; bases outside gene matches: 4. This CDR3 has 13 residues. Here the CDR3 reads CASRGGISYEQYF. For the CDR3, the DNA is TGTGCCAGTCGGGGGGGGATCTCCTACGAGCAGTACTTC.

This clonotype was recorded many times. The chain carries TRBV12-3 or TRBV12-4 and TRBJ2-5, with D possibly being TRBD2 (6 bases). V lost 11 bases to trimming and J lost 2 bases, with 21 bases between them. This CDR3 spans 15 amino acids. In nucleotides, the CDR3 is TGTGCCTCACGTCGTATGGGGGGAGAACAAGAGACCCAGTACTTC. It codes for CASRRMGGEQETQYF.